This T cell receptor (beta chain) was sequenced during a study of blood T cell repertoires in COVID-19. Background on the study: PBMCs, B-cell-depleted T cells, or T cells provided the cDNA or gDNA that made up the material.

The table came from immunoSEQ multiplex PCR; TCRdb's copy has only in-frame clones and leaves some out. The sample holds 300,000 to 450,000 clones; around 87% are singletons and the top ten take 1% to 1.5%. The sample was PBMCs or T cells enriched from blood (not recorded which). The TCR originated in a man between 25 and 39 years old who had recovered from COVID-19.

CDR3 sequence: CASIGLSGTEAFF. The CDR3, as DNA: TGTGCCAGCATTGGGCTCTCTGGCACTGAAGCTTTCTTT. This chain connects TRBV28 to TRBJ1-1; D is ambiguous. Germline loops: CDR1 MDHEN, CDR2 SYDVKM. This CDR3 region has 13 residues. The germline V and J ends were trimmed by 7 bases and 4 bases, with 13 bases remaining between them.